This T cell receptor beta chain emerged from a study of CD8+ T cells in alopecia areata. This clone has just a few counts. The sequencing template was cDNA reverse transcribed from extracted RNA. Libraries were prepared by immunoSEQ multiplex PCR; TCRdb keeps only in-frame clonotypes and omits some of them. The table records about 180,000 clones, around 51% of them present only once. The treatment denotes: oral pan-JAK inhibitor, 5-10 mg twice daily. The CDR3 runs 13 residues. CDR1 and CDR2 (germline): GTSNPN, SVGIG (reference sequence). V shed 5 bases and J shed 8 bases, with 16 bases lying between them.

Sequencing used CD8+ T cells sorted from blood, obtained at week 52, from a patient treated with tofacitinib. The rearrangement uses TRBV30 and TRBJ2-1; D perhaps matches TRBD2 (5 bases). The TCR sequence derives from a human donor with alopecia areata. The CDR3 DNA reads TGTGCCTGGGCCGAGGGCCCGGGTGATGAGCAGTTCTTC. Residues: CAWAEGPGDEQFF.